This entry lists 3 T cell receptor beta chains sequenced from one sample in a study of shared clonotypes between healthy human individuals. Generated by immunoSEQ multiplex PCR, the TCRdb table keeps only in-frame clones and is missing some. The sample comprises roughly 720,000 clones, less than 95% of which are singletons, and about 34% rests with the top ten. The sequenced material came from memory CD8+ T cells from PBMCs. Subset reported: CD45RO+ cells pooled with CCR7-negative TemRA cells. Receptors originate from a man younger than 35 in good health. Some clones in this sample may be carry-over from other donors' samples.

The rearrangement joins TRBV11-2 to TRBJ1-1; tentative D call: TRBD1 (5 bases). V gave up 2 bases and J gave up 4 bases, with 20 bases separating them. Germline loops: CDR1 SGHAT, CDR2 FQNNGV. This CDR3 is 17 amino acids long. CDR3 nucleotide sequence: TGTGCCAGCAGCTTATTTGGACGTCGGGGCGGGGGCACTGAAGCTTTCTTT. Protein product: CASSLFGRRGGGTEAFF.

This rearrangement joins TRBV21-1 to TRBJ2-7; the table's D call, TRBD2, was not checked against the DNA. TRBV21-1 is designated a pseudogene. CDR3 length: 18 amino acids. The CDR3 nucleotides read TGTGCCAGCAGCAAAGCCTGGTTTTCGAGGACTCTCTTGGGTGAGCAGTACTTC. This sequence encodes CASSKAWFSRTLLGEQYF.

The V and J genes are TRBV9 and TRBJ2-3; D not resolved. The CDR3 extends over 11 amino acids. The V end was cut by 7 bases, the J end by 14 bases, with 17 bases between. Germline V gives CDR1 SGDLS, CDR2 YYNGEE. The DNA of the CDR3 is TGTGCCAGCTCTGGTGCGTCGAGGTTGTATTTT. It specifies CASSGASRLYF.